One TCR beta chain is described in this entry. This record belongs to a study of control samples from healthy donors and cancer patients. The CDR3 length is 11 residues. The germline gives CDR1 MGHDK, CDR2 SYGVNS. The V end lost 6 bases, the J end lost 8 bases, and 10 bases lay between the germline ends. Sequencing was performed with immunoSEQ multiplex PCR; in TCRdb, only in-frame clones are kept and a portion is missing. There are around 57,000 clones in the sample; approximately 90% occur only once, and 0.8% to 1% lies in the top ten. The receptor comes from a man aged 25 to 45 with colorectal cancer. The V gene is TRBV25-1, the J gene TRBJ1-1; possibly TRBD1 for D (6 bases). Sequenced input: PBMCs. The CDR3 region is CASRDSREAFF. The DNA for the CDR3 is TGTGCCAGCAGGGACAGCCGAGAAGCTTTCTTT.